These 20 T cell receptor beta chains were all obtained from the same sample, sequenced in a study of T cell changes during pregnancy in multiple sclerosis. Assay: immunoSEQ multiplex PCR; the TCRdb copy retains only in-frame clones and omits some. The data contain 45,000 to 55,000 clones, approximately 92% of them singletons. The input for sequencing was CD4+ T cells from peripheral blood mononuclear cells, taken in the second trimester of pregnancy. The source of these receptors is a female donor in good health, enrolled as a control in a pregnancy study.

Only a few counts were recorded for this clone. The rearrangement joins TRBV25-1 to TRBJ1-2, with 7 bases matching TRBD1. Losses at the gene ends were 4 bases for V and 8 bases for J; bases not matched to a gene: 16. The CDR3 runs to 16 residues. Germline CDR1 is MGHDK and CDR2 is SYGVNS. The CDR3 protein is CASSGGHRDRILGYTF. CDR3 nucleotides: TGTGCCAGCAGTGGAGGACACCGGGACAGAATCCTCGGCTACACCTTC.

The chain is built from TRBV15 and TRBJ1-2; a weak D match, TRBD1 (6 bases). Per germline, CDR1 LNHNV and CDR2 YYDKDF (reference sequence). The CDR3 is 15 amino acids. V was cut by 0 bases and J by 6 bases, with 14 bases left in between. CDR3 sequence reads: CATSRDLGRGNGYTF. CDR3 nucleotides: TGTGCCACCAGCAGAGATCTCGGCAGGGGTAATGGCTACACCTTC.

The rearrangement uses TRBV15 and TRBJ2-7; 7 bases agree with TRBD1. The CDR3 consists of 18 residues. V gave up 0 bases and J gave up 2 bases; unmatched junction bases: 13. Germline V lookup: CDR1 LNHNV, CDR2 YYDKDF (reference sequence). The DNA of the CDR3 is TGTGCCACCAGCAGAGACGCAATCACAGGGGCCCTCCCCTACGAGCAGTACTTC. Translated: CATSRDAITGALPYEQYF.

This chain links TRBV2 with TRBJ2-3; D possibly corresponds to TRBD2 (6 bases). Germline CDR1 and CDR2: SNHLY and FYNNEI. The V end lost 8 bases, the J end lost 14 bases, and 14 bases lay between the germline ends. The CDR3 length is 10 residues. The CDR3, as DNA: TGTGCCAGCCAAGACAGCGGGCTGTATTTT. It codes for CASQDSGLYF.

The chain employs TRBV2 and TRBJ1-4; D might be TRBD1 (5 bases). The ends were cut back, 6 bases at V and 6 bases at J, with 11 bases in the middle. CDR1 is SNHLY and CDR2 is FYNNEI in the germline V gene. The CDR3 is made up of 13 amino acids. The chain's CDR3 is CASSTIRDEKLFF. The CDR3 DNA reads as TGTGCCAGCAGCACAATCAGGGATGAAAAACTGTTTTTT.

The table lists this clone with a count of one. The chain joins TRBV4-1 to TRBJ2-1, with D tentatively TRBD2 (6 bases). The length of the CDR3 is 14 residues. Trimming pared 1 base from V and 2 bases from J, leaving 6 bases between. Germline-derived CDR1 and CDR2 are MGHRA and YSYEKL. The CDR3 region is CASSQGLAYNEQFF. As DNA, the CDR3 is TGCGCCAGCAGCCAAGGACTAGCCTACAATGAGCAGTTCTTC.

V is TRBV2 and J is TRBJ1-2; 9 bases agree with TRBD1. Germline V gene sequence: CDR1 SNHLY, CDR2 FYNNEI. The CDR3 runs to 15 residues. The ends lost 6 bases at V and 4 bases at J; junction bases unmatched: 9. The CDR3 DNA reads TGTGCCAGCAGCGCTACGGGACAGGGTGTCTATGGCTACACCTTC. Protein sequence: CASSATGQGVYGYTF.

The chain has TRBV5-1 and TRBJ1-1; 7 bases are a match to TRBD1. Per germline, CDR1 SGHRS and CDR2 YFSETQ. After removal of 4 bases from V and 0 bases from J, the junction contained 6 bases not matched to a gene. This CDR3 contains 15 residues. CDR3 residues: CASSQIQGMNTEAFF. Here the CDR3 DNA reads TGCGCCAGCAGCCAGATACAGGGGATGAACACTGAAGCTTTCTTT.

The chain has TRBV28 and TRBJ1-4; D gene uncertain. The CDR3 totals 11 residues. Germline loops: CDR1 MDHEN, CDR2 SYDVKM. Trimming cost V 6 bases and J 4 bases, with 3 bases left between them. The CDR3 sequence: CASSVNEKLFF. The DNA for the CDR3 is TGTGCCAGCAGCGTTAATGAAAAACTGTTTTTT.

The chain employs TRBV5-1 and TRBJ2-3; 9 bases map to TRBD2. The V segment lost 0 bases and the J segment 5 bases; nucleotides outside the gene matches: 10. Germline V gene data show CDR1 as SGHRS and CDR2 as YFSETQ. This CDR3 is 17 amino acids long. Written as DNA, the CDR3 is TGCGCCAGCAGCTTGGTTAAAGTGGCGGGAGGGATAGATACGCAGTATTTT. Its protein is CASSLVKVAGGIDTQYF.

The chain links TRBV11-2 to TRBJ2-1; a weak D match, TRBD2 (7 bases). CDR1 is SGHAT, CDR2 FQNNGV, per germline. This CDR3 contains 16 residues. The V gene lost 5 bases and the J gene lost 6 bases, with 20 bases spanning the gap. Written as DNA, the CDR3 is TGTGCCAGCAGCCCCCTGGGGGGGCCGGTCGGCAATGAGCAGTTCTTC. Protein product: CASSPLGGPVGNEQFF.

The V and J genes are TRBV5-4 and TRBJ2-1, with 10 bases identical to TRBD2. V was pared by 4 bases and J by 9 bases, with 4 bases of the junction left unmatched. Germline lookup yields CDR1 SGHNT and CDR2 YYREEE (reference sequence). There are 13 residues in the CDR3. The CDR3 here is CASSPLAGVEQFF. For the CDR3, the DNA is TGTGCCAGCAGCCCCCTAGCGGGGGTTGAGCAGTTCTTC.

The chain links TRBV18 to TRBJ2-1; D might be TRBD2 (7 bases). The ends were cut back, 3 bases at V and 6 bases at J, with 18 bases in the middle. The CDR3 runs 16 residues. Germline CDR1 KGHSH, CDR2 LQKENI. In DNA, the CDR3 is TGTGCCAGCTCACCGAGGGGGACTAACCAGCTCAATGAGCAGTTCTTC. Its protein is CASSPRGTNQLNEQFF. Drawing the rest from reference TRBV18 and TRBJ2-1, the complete variable domain is NAGVMQNPRHLVRRRGQEARLRCSPMKGHSHVYWYRQLPEEGLKFMVYLQKENIIDESGMPKERFSAEFPKEGPSILRIQQVVRGDSAAYFCASSPRGTNQLNEQFFGPGTRLTVL.

The rearrangement uses TRBV18 and TRBJ1-2, with 9 bases fitting TRBD1. V was clipped by 5 bases and J by 6 bases; unmatched bases: 10. CDR3 length: 15 residues. CDR1 is KGHSH and CDR2 is LQKENI in the germline V gene. CDR3: CASSDGTGTIHGYTF. The CDR3 nucleotides are TGTGCCAGCTCAGACGGGACAGGGACGATTCATGGCTACACCTTC.

This chain connects TRBV5-8 to TRBJ1-1, with D perhaps matching TRBD1 (5 bases). Looked up from germline, CDR1 is SGHTS and CDR2 is YDEGEE. V was trimmed by 1 base and J by 0 bases, leaving 7 bases between them. This CDR3 has 14 amino acids. In DNA form, the CDR3 reads TGTGCCAGCAGCTTGACGGGGGTGAACACTGAAGCTTTCTTT. This encodes CASSLTGVNTEAFF.

The chain has TRBV5-6 and TRBJ2-7; maybe TRBD2 (6 bases). The ends were cut back, 8 bases at V and 2 bases at J, with 11 bases in the middle. Germline V gives CDR1 SGHDT, CDR2 YYEEEE. The CDR3 runs 12 residues. CDR3 in DNA: TGTGCCAGGCTAGCGATCCCCTACGAGCAGTACTTC. Amino acids: CARLAIPYEQYF.

The CDR3 bases are TGTGCCAGCAGCACCGGGACAGGGGGCCGCTCCTACAATGAGCAGTTCTTC. It codes for CASSTGTGGRSYNEQFF. V gene TRBV5-4 combines with J gene TRBJ2-1, with 12 bases lining up with TRBD1. CDR3 length: 17 residues. The trim removed 4 bases at V and 0 bases at J, leaving 5 bases unmatched. Per the germline V gene, CDR1 is SGHNT and CDR2 is YYREEE (reference sequence).

This chain connects TRBV19 to TRBJ2-7; 7 nucleotides agree with TRBD2. Germline CDR1 LNHDA, CDR2 SQIVND (reference sequence). The V gene end was trimmed by 10 bases and the J gene end by 3 bases; junction bases not matched to a gene: 12. The CDR3 consists of 14 residues. The CDR3 sequence is CATATGTTNYEQYF. In DNA form, the CDR3 reads TGTGCCACCGCAACCGGGACTACAAACTACGAGCAGTACTTC.

The rearrangement links TRBV7-9 to TRBJ2-3, with 8 bases lining up with TRBD2. J lost 3 bases, V lost 5 bases, and 10 bases had no gene match. The CDR3 has 16 residues. Germline CDR1 and CDR2: SEHNR and FQNEAQ (reference sequence). The CDR3: CASSRRAGDRTDTQYF. CDR3 bases: TGTGCCAGCAGCCGGCGAGCGGGAGATAGGACAGATACGCAGTATTTT.

This chain links TRBV7-2 with TRBJ2-5; D ambiguous. The germline V gene encodes CDR1 SGHTA and CDR2 FQGNSA. This CDR3 contains 11 residues. Trimming left V 5 bases short and J 2 bases short, with 3 bases between. CDR3 protein: CASSIQETQYF. The DNA for the CDR3 is TGTGCCAGCAGCATACAAGAGACCCAGTACTTC.